This TCR beta chain was profiled in a study of beta chain features in type 1 diabetes. A word on this clone: Its antigen is unidentified.

Reverse transcription of all isolated RNA meant that expressed TCRB transcripts were sequenced. Produced via immunoSEQ multiplex PCR; TCRdb's table is partial and in-frame only. This sample yields around 30,000 clones, of which almost 65% are seen a single time; about 2.5% belongs to the top ten. Study-wide points: Moderate yet significant TCRB CDR3 shortening was seen in Type 1 diabetes patients in all four CD4+ subsets. In these data, an HLA type influence on TCRB rearrangement remained unresolved. Within patients, naive, central memory and Treg TCRB repertoires seemed more similar than within healthy donors.

Each population that was sorted was more than 98% pure. The CDR3 has 14 amino acids. Germline values: CDR1 LNHDA, CDR2 SQIVND (reference sequence). Trimming cost V 5 bases and J 0 bases, with 5 bases left between them. The receptor's source is a woman younger than 45 with type 1 diabetes. The gene calls are TRBV19 and TRBJ2-6; D gene unclear. Sequenced input: Tregs from blood. Here the CDR3 DNA reads TGTGCCAGTAGTGATAGCTCTGGGGCCAACGTCCTGACTTTC. It is translated as CASSDSSGANVLTF.